This record covers a single T cell receptor beta chain. Germline loops: CDR1 LNHDA, CDR2 SQIVND (reference sequence). The CDR3 has 15 amino acids. The V and J ends lost 3 bases and 6 bases, in that order; junction bases with no gene match: 8. This sample is part of a study of somatic mutations in cytotoxic T cells in rheumatoid arthritis. Measured with immunoSEQ multiplex PCR; TCRdb has only the in-frame clones, and not every one. This table holds some 20,000 clones, over 80% found once. Sequenced sample: CD8+ T cells sorted from blood. This chain links TRBV19 with TRBJ1-2; TRBD1 aligns across 9 bases. The source is an adult with rheumatoid arthritis. Here the CDR3 reads CASSIRQGDIDGYTF. The CDR3 nucleotides read TGTGCCAGTAGTATTAGACAGGGGGATATTGATGGCTACACCTTC.